This T cell receptor beta chain came from a study of blood T cell repertoires in COVID-19 (TCRdb year 2020). Study-wide context: Samples from collaborators originated in the United States, Italy and Spain and spanned both the acute and convalescent phases of COVID-19. The prospective study material was composed of cDNA or gDNA derived from T cells, B-cell-depleted T cells, or PBMCs. The dataset comprised deeply sampled blood TCRbeta repertoires from subjects exposed to, actively infected with, or recovered from COVID-19. The repertoires were made available in a free public database intended to serve as a resource for research on the immune response to SARS-CoV-2. Samples were obtained from the ongoing ImmuneRACE study (first 160 participants) and from over 1,000 subjects provided by 6 global collaborators. Sample metadata almost always included a de-identified subject ID, COVID-19 status, age in years and sex. Where available, HLA class I and class II types were taken from metadata supplied by the sample provider and were not determined by assay-based typing.

TCRbeta CDR3 regions were amplified from genomic DNA using the immunoSEQ Assay, a bias-controlled multiplex PCR. Under the source paper's analysis protocol: The number of nucleated cells in each sample was estimated by amplification of reference gene primers within the assay. To quantify the absolute abundance of each unique TCRbeta CDR3 rearrangement, sequence reads were collapsed and filtered. For each sample, productive Simpson clonality was calculated as the square root of Simpson's diversity index across productive rearrangements. This is the immuneACCESS table as TCRdb keeps it, with only in-frame sequences that have V and J called. A part of the clones is gone; compared with another copy, unresolved V genes explain less than half, and the rest is unexplained. The V and J calls and clone size were taken over from that table, and D and trimming were inferred from the DNA. In all, the sample holds around 40,000 clones, and about 92% of those were seen once. The leading ten clones occupy around 12% of the sample.

General study outcomes and caveats: Clinical and demographic metadata were provided uncurated, with the amount varying by source and participant.

Whole blood was collected in K2EDTA tubes by collaborating institutions according to the institutions' own protocols. For TCRbeta analysis, collaborator samples were shipped as frozen whole blood, as isolated PBMCs, or as DNA extracted from either sample type. Note on this clone: There is no known antigen for this receptor. Base quality data are lacking; no much larger clone is found one base away.

The sequencing sample was made of peripheral blood. This receptor was taken from a human donor in a cohort sampled during active COVID-19.

The sequenced DNA is TGTGCCAGCAATCCGGGGGGAAACATTCAGTACTTC. This sequence encodes CASNPGGNIQYF. The chain uses TRBV14 and TRBJ2-4, and 7 bases in between align with TRBD2. Taken from cysteine to phenylalanine, the CDR3 has 12 residues. The kept DNA is CDR3 alone, 36 bases in frame from the first base. Trimming removed 7 bases from V and 6 bases from J; the gene matches leave 3 bases unexplained. CDR1 and CDR2 (SGHDN, FVKESK) derive from the germline V gene. This CDR3, with the reference TRBV14 and TRBJ2-4 proteins standing in past its ends, gives the full variable domain EAGVTQFPSHSVIEKGQTVTLRCDPISGHDNLYWYRRVMGKEIKFLLHFVKESKQDESGMPNNRFLAERTGGTYSTLKVQPAELEDSGVYFCASNPGGNIQYFGAGTRLSVL.